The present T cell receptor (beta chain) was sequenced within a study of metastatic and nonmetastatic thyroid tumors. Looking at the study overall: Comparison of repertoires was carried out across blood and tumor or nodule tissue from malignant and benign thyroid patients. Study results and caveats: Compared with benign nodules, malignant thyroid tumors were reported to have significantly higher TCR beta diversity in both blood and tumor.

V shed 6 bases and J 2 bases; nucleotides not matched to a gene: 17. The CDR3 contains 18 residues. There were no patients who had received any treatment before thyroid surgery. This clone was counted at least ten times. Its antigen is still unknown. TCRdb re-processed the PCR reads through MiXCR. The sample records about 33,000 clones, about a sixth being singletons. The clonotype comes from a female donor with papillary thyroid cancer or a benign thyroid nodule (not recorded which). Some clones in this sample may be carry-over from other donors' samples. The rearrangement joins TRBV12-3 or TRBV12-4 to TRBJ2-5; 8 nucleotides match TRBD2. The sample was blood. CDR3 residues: CASSSRLAGSLNQETQYF. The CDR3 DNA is TGTGCCAGCAGCTCCCGATTAGCGGGATCACTTAATCAAGAGACCCAGTACTTC.